This record looks at one T cell receptor (beta chain) sequence and its context. Its antigen remains undetermined. Base qualities are not provided; no much larger clone lies one nucleotide away. Based on the germline V gene, the CDR1 and CDR2 sequences are SGHTA and FQGNSA. The CDR3, cysteine through phenylalanine, is 13 amino acids long. Only the CDR3 portion is preserved as DNA: 39 bases, with reading frame beginning at the first base. The V end loses 4 bases and the J end loses 6 bases, and a stretch of 10 bases separates them. The source of the sample is a study of T-cell reconstitution after alpha-beta-depleted transplantation in children (dated by TCRdb to 2015 to 2016). Regarding the research as a whole: Using TCR repertoire profiling, the study followed T-cell immune reconstitution in a quantitative way in children after TCRalphabeta/CD19-depleted allogeneic hematopoietic cell transplantation.

Library preparation employed PCR. TCRdb shows the sequencer as Illumina HiSeq 2500. To normalize quantification of the TCRbeta repertoire, the TCR libraries were built with molecular barcoding that relied on unique molecular identifiers. TCRdb passed the public sequencing reads through fastp at Q25 and MiXCR, retaining productive beta sequences. Rows with one shared CDR3 protein collapse into an entry with the most common genes and DNA. The sample yields 500,000 to 600,000 distinct CDR3 sequences; approximately 20% were counted once. The top ten clonotypes cover roughly 3.3% of the sample. The sample was PBMCs from the stem cell graft donor, taken from the stem cell graft. The TCR originated in a human donor who donated a stem cell graft to a child with acute lymphoblastic leukemia. This receptor chain uses TRBV7-2 and TRBJ2-1, with TRBD2 tentatively as D gene (6 bases match). The CDR3 protein: CASSSDYLNEQFF. Read as DNA, the sequence is TGTGCCAGCAGCTCGGACTACCTCAATGAGCAGTTCTTC.